This T cell receptor (beta chain) was observed in a study of post-analysis software for immune sequencing data. Concerning this clonotype itself: What it binds is unknown.

Researchers reported that TCR beta cDNA libraries carried unique molecular identifiers. From the PCR reads, TCRdb called clonotypes with MiXCR, one entry per CDR3 protein. The sample has hundreds of thousands of distinct CDR3 sequences, 55% to 60% seen once. Findings and caveats of the study: Patients showed TRBV5-6, TRBV5-1 and TRBV20-1 among roughly five TRBV segments more frequent than in controls. Significantly lower normalized Chao1 diversity was seen in multiple sclerosis patients than in controls.

This CDR3 has 17 amino acids. The V gene lost 9 bases and the J gene lost 4 bases, with 26 bases spanning the gap. Germline-derived CDR1 and CDR2 are SGHRS and YFSETQ. The chain uses TRBV5-1 and TRBJ1-5; weak D call: TRBD1 (6 bases). Sequenced: blood. This receptor was identified in a girl aged 2 to 9 with multiple sclerosis. CDR3 protein: CATFYHVFWRGNQPQHF. The CDR3 DNA follows: TGCGCCACCTTTTACCACGTATTTTGGAGGGGGAATCAGCCCCAGCATTTT.